The 20 T cell receptor beta chains listed next were all sequenced from one sample in a study of blood T cell repertoires in COVID-19 (dated by TCRdb to about 2020). Receptor amplification or capture employed the immunoSEQ multiplex PCR assay. Here the immuneACCESS table is served through TCRdb, limited to in-frame sequences with V and J called. Missing clones are a known gap in these copies; in checked studies unresolved V genes cover under half, and the rest lacks a known reason. The sample data list some 400,000 clones, and 90% of these were observed just once. Of the sample, about 7% falls within the top ten clones. The source material was peripheral blood. All receptors derive from a man aged 18 to 30 with active or convalescent COVID-19.

The CDR3 DNA is TGTGCCAGTACACTTCCCATGGGAGTTTTGCCGTTAAATCAGCCCCAGCATTTT. Translation gives CASTLPMGVLPLNQPQHF. This rearrangement joins TRBV19 to TRBJ1-5; D gene ambiguous. Trimming took 7 bases from V and 4 from J, leaving 26 bases between them. Germline V CDR1 and CDR2: LNHDA, SQIVND (reference sequence). This CDR3 is 18 amino acids long.

The J gene is TRBJ2-7, the V gene TRBV9; TRBD2 might be the D (5 bases). The CDR3 has 12 amino acids. Germline V gives CDR1 SGDLS, CDR2 YYNGEE. V was clipped by 4 bases and J by 3 bases, with 8 bases between them. CDR3 DNA: TGTGCCAGCAGCTTCCGGGACTACGAGCAGTACTTC. Translated: CASSFRDYEQYF.

This clone was counted only a few times. The chain has TRBV12-3 or TRBV12-4 and TRBJ1-2, with D possibly matching TRBD1 (5 bases). The V end was cut by 5 bases, the J end by 8 bases, with 12 bases between. This CDR3 is 12 amino acids long. The CDR3, as DNA: TGTGCCAGCAGTCTACTCAGGGAAGGCTACACCTTC. Protein product: CASSLLREGYTF.

The chain couples TRBV6-5 to TRBJ2-7; 7 bases map to TRBD1. J lost 0 bases, V lost 3 bases, and 5 bases had no gene match. From germline, CDR1 is MNHEY and CDR2 SVGAGI. The CDR3 consists of 15 residues. CDR3 DNA: TGTGCCAGCAGTTATGTGACAGGGCACTCCTACGAGCAGTACTTC. It codes for CASSYVTGHSYEQYF.

The rearrangement uses TRBV19 and TRBJ2-1; 12 bases align to TRBD2. CDR3 length: 17 amino acids. Germline V lookup: CDR1 LNHDA, CDR2 SQIVND (reference sequence). V lost 3 bases and J lost 9; bases outside the gene matches: 12. CDR3 amino acids: CASSINGLAGWLGEQFF. The CDR3, as DNA: TGTGCCAGTAGTATCAATGGACTAGCGGGATGGTTGGGTGAGCAGTTCTTC.

CDR3 nucleotide sequence: TGTGCCAGCAGCCCCCGGACAGTCTCCTACGAGCAGTACTTC. Amino acid sequence: CASSPRTVSYEQYF. This sequence joins TRBV14 and TRBJ2-7; D possibly corresponds to TRBD1 (6 bases). This CDR3 is 14 amino acids long. Between the trimmed V and J ends, which lost 4 bases and 0 bases, there was a span of 10 bases. Germline V gene data show CDR1 as SGHDN and CDR2 as FVKESK.

This clone was observed a few times. The CDR3 DNA reads as TGTGCCAGCAGTGAACAACTAGGGGGCGGCAGGAATGAGCAGTTCTTC. This translates into CASSEQLGGGRNEQFF. The chain is built from TRBV25-1 and TRBJ2-1; 7 bases match TRBD1. In germline, CDR1 is MGHDK, CDR2 SYGVNS. The CDR3 has 16 residues. V shed 2 bases, J shed 7 bases, and the junction held 11 bases outside the gene matches.

V usage is TRBV7-3 and J usage is TRBJ2-2, with 9 bases matching TRBD2. Trimming at V came to 0 bases and at J to 4 bases, leaving 9 bases not matched to a gene. The CDR3 covers 18 residues. Germline V gene sequence: CDR1 SGHTA, CDR2 FQGTGA. CDR3: CASSLTSGRPQGTGELFF. In nucleotides, the CDR3 is TGTGCCAGCAGCTTAACCAGCGGGAGGCCCCAGGGCACCGGGGAGCTGTTTTTT.

This clone was seen a handful of times. The V and J genes are TRBV19 and TRBJ1-1; 9 bases fit TRBD1. Trimming removed 0 bases from V and 2 bases from J; junction bases left unmatched: 22. Per germline, CDR1 LNHDA and CDR2 SQIVND (reference sequence). The CDR3 is 22 amino acids. The CDR3 DNA is TGTGCCAGTAGTATAGATCCCCGAAGGATTACAGGGGGCAATTCTCGAAACACTGAAGCTTTCTTT. Residues: CASSIDPRRITGGNSRNTEAFF.

The chain joins TRBV24-1 to TRBJ2-3; 8 bases map to TRBD1. CDR3 length: 15 residues. V lost 3 bases, J lost 1 base, and 2 bases stayed unmatched. CDR1 KGHDR and CDR2 SFDVKD come from the germline V gene. Here the CDR3 reads CATSDPGQGTDTQYF. Here the CDR3 DNA reads TGTGCCACCAGTGATCCGGGACAGGGCACAGATACGCAGTATTTT.

This clone was detected only once. The chain has TRBV11-2 and TRBJ2-5; 8 bases are a match to TRBD2. Germline V gene data show CDR1 as SGHAT and CDR2 as FQNNGV. This CDR3 is 15 amino acids long. Germline trimming cut 6 bases from V and 5 bases from J; bases unmatched to any gene: 11. This chain's CDR3 is CASSPSGGLFETQYF. DNA for the CDR3: TGTGCCAGCAGTCCATCGGGGGGGCTTTTTGAGACCCAGTACTTC. Variable domain in full (rest from reference TRBV11-2 and TRBJ2-5): EAGVAQSPRYKIIEKRQSVAFWCNPISGHATLYWYQQILGQGPKLLIQFQNNGVVDDSQLPKDRFSAERLKGVDSTLKIQPAKLEDSAVYLCASSPSGGLFETQYFGPGTRLLVL.

The V and J genes are TRBV19 and TRBJ2-3, with 7 bases aligning to TRBD1. Germline V CDR1 and CDR2: LNHDA, SQIVND (reference sequence). J was trimmed by 3 bases and V by 3 bases; bases with no gene match: 3. This CDR3 spans 14 amino acids. CDR3 protein: CASSIRQGTDTQYF. The CDR3, as DNA: TGTGCCAGTAGTATCCGACAGGGAACAGATACGCAGTATTTT.

The chain carries TRBV27 and TRBJ2-1, with 9 positions matching TRBD2. Germline V gives CDR1 MNHEY, CDR2 SMNVEV (reference sequence). V lost 3 bases and J lost 8; bases outside the gene matches: 20. The length of the CDR3 is 19 residues. This CDR3 reads CASSFQAGGTFGVGYEQFF. The CDR3, as DNA: TGTGCCAGCAGTTTCCAAGCGGGGGGCACATTTGGTGTAGGGTATGAGCAGTTCTTC.

This clone came up a few times. V and J are TRBV18 and TRBJ1-1; D gene ambiguous. Germline V gene sequence: CDR1 KGHSH, CDR2 LQKENI. Trimming pared 2 bases from V and 4 bases from J, leaving 8 bases between. The CDR3 sequence is 13 residues long. This chain's CDR3 is CASSPSAGTEAFF. CDR3 DNA sequence: TGTGCCAGCTCACCATCAGCAGGCACTGAAGCTTTCTTT.

The genes are TRBV5-6 and TRBJ1-5, with 9 bases matching TRBD1. There are 14 residues in the CDR3. From germline, CDR1 is SGHDT and CDR2 YYEEEE. Losses at the gene ends were 1 base for V and 5 bases for J; bases not matched to a gene: 1. CDR3 protein: CASSLRTGDQPQHF. Written as DNA, the CDR3 is TGTGCCAGCAGCTTGAGGACAGGGGATCAGCCCCAGCATTTT.

The chain couples TRBV4-1 to TRBJ2-1, with TRBD1 identical over 9 bases. The CDR3 totals 16 residues. Germline CDR1 and CDR2: MGHRA and YSYEKL. The V and J ends lost 3 bases and 4 bases, in that order; junction bases with no gene match: 7. CDR3 amino acids: CASSHGRQGGYNEQFF. DNA of the CDR3: TGCGCCAGCAGCCATGGCCGACAGGGGGGTTACAATGAGCAGTTCTTC.

In nucleotides, the CDR3 is TGTGCCAGCAGCTTACCAGGTCAGGTGAACACTGAAGCTTTCTTT. It translates to CASSLPGQVNTEAFF. The V gene is TRBV11-2, the J gene TRBJ1-1; D gene unclear. Looked up from germline, CDR1 is SGHAT and CDR2 is FQNNGV. The CDR3 consists of 15 residues. The V and J ends lost 2 bases and 0 bases respectively, with 10 bases between them. Full variable domain (rest looked up from reference TRBV11-2 and TRBJ1-1): EAGVAQSPRYKIIEKRQSVAFWCNPISGHATLYWYQQILGQGPKLLIQFQNNGVVDDSQLPKDRFSAERLKGVDSTLKIQPAKLEDSAVYLCASSLPGQVNTEAFFGQGTRLTVV.

V is TRBV7-8 and J is TRBJ1-3, with D perhaps matching TRBD1 (6 bases). There are 13 residues in the CDR3. Germline-derived CDR1 and CDR2 are SGHVS and FQNEAQ. V dropped 5 bases and J dropped 15 bases, with 20 bases sitting between them. The CDR3 sequence is CASSLRGGGATYF. In DNA, the CDR3 is TGTGCCAGCAGCCTCCGAGGGGGGGGCGCCACATATTTT.

This chain links TRBV23-1 with TRBJ1-2; tentatively, D is TRBD1 (5 bases). TRBV23-1 qualifies as an ORF whose function is uncertain. The CDR3 has 14 residues. Deletions cut 6 bases from V and 6 bases from J, with 17 bases between. The CDR3 nucleotides read TGCGCCAGCAGACCCCGTAGGGGTAGGGATGGCTACACCTTC. As protein: CASRPRRGRDGYTF.

This clone was recorded once. The chain carries TRBV6-4 and TRBJ2-1; D gene ambiguous. With 4 bases removed from V and 8 bases from J, the gap between germline ends came to 15 bases. Germline CDR1 and CDR2: MRHNA and SNTAGT. This CDR3 is 14 amino acids long. This CDR3 is CASSANVVSYEQFF. CDR3 coding DNA: TGTGCCAGCAGTGCAAACGTCGTTAGCTATGAGCAGTTCTTC.